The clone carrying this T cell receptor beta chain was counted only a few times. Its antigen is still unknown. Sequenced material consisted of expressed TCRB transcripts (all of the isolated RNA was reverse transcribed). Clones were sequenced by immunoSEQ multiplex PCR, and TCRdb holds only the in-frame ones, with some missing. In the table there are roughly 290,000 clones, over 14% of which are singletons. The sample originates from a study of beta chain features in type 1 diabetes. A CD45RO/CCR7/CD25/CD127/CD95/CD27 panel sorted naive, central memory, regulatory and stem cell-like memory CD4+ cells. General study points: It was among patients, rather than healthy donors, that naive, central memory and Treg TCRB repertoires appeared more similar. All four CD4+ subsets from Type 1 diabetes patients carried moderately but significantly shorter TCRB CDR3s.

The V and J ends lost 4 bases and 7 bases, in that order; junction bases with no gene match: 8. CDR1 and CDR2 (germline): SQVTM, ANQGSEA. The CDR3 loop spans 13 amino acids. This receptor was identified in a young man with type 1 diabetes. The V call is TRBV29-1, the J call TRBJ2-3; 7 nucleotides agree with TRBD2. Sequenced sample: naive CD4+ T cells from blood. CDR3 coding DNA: TGCAGCGTTGGCCTGACTAGCCCGAATACGCAGTATTTT. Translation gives CSVGLTSPNTQYF.